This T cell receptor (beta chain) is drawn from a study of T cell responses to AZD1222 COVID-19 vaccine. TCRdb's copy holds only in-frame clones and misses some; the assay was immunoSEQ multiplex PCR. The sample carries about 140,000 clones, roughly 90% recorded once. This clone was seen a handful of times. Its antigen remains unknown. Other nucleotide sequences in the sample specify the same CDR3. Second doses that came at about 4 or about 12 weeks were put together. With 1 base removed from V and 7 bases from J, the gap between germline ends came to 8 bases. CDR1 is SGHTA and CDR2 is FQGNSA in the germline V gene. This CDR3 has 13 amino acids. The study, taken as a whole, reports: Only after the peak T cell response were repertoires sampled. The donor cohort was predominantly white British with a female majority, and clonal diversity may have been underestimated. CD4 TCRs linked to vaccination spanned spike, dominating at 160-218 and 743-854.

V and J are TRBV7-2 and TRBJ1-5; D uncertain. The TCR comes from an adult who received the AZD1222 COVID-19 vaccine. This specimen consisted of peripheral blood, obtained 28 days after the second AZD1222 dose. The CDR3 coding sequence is TGTGCCAGCAGCTTAGTTCTGGGGCAGCCCCAGCATTTT. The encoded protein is CASSLVLGQPQHF.